This T cell receptor beta chain appears in the sequencing data of a study of technical replicates of blood from four donors. Measured with immunoSEQ multiplex PCR; TCRdb has only the in-frame clones, and not every one. Here the sample spans about 95,000 clones, 85% to 95% being singletons. Germline V gene sequence: CDR1 GTSNPN, CDR2 SVGIG (reference sequence). V trimming: 0 bases; J trimming: 4 bases; junction bases outside the gene matches: 8. This CDR3 comprises 17 residues. Sequencing used T cells isolated from PBMCs. The receptor's source is a human donor in good health. The chain carries TRBV30 and TRBJ2-1; 11 bases agree with TRBD2. DNA of the CDR3: TGTGCCTGGAGTGTAGTAAGAACTAGCGGGAGTTACAATGAGCAGTTCTTC. It is translated as CAWSVVRTSGSYNEQFF.